Below, one TCR beta chain is given with its context. This clonotype was found many times. The antigen it recognizes is unknown. No clone much larger than this one lies a single base away; base qualities are absent. This entry comes from a study of T cells in Graves' hyperthyroidism and ophthalmopathy (dated by TCRdb to about 2019). For context, the study as a whole: Peripheral blood samples were taken at initial diagnosis, before any treatment was given. TCR V-J signatures able to tell the groups apart were searched for in a discovery cohort of around 95 patients, of whom around 42 had Graves' ophthalmopathy and about 60 had stable Graves' hyperthyroidism. Prospective prediction of ophthalmopathy was tested in an independent validation cohort consisting of about 20 hyperthyroidism patients and some 15 patients who later progressed to ophthalmopathy. The 95 to 100 discovery patients were randomly split 7:3 into training and test sets. The study also compared thyroid tissue and blood T-cell repertoires from 5 to 7 Graves' hyperthyroidism patients. After blood sampling, hyperthyroidism patients were treated with methimazole at a starting dose of 30 mg daily, and ophthalmopathy patients were treated with high-dose intravenous methylprednisolone. TCR Vbeta CDR3 sequencing of 130 to 150 peripheral blood samples (over 40 ophthalmopathy, 75 or so hyperthyroidism and approximately 17 progressor patients) is reported in the paper. The paper as a whole reports these results and caveats: Most expanded thyroid clonotypes (frequency above 0.001) were also detected in blood, suggesting blood repertoires may reflect thyroid immune responses. Sample size was not statistically predetermined, and blinding of investigators to group allocation was not performed. In validation, the model predicted progression to ophthalmopathy a median of about 6.8 months before onset, with 70% to 71% sensitivity and roughly 73% specificity. In cross-validation, a model built on a 13 V-J signature told ophthalmopathy apart from stable hyperthyroidism with just under 90% sensitivity and 81% to 82% specificity, and in testing the same model reached 80%/75%.

The junction shows trimming of 4 bases on V and 2 bases on J, plus 15 bases between the germline ends. The germline V gene provides CDR1 MDHEN and CDR2 SYDVKM. The CDR3, cysteine through phenylalanine, is 15 amino acids long. Left in the record is the CDR3 DNA by itself, 45 bases read in frame from the first base. The TCR beta CDR3 regions were amplified from the RNA transcripts. A first-round RT-PCR of the TCR CDR3 used the HTBI primer set with the Qiagen OneStep RT-PCR kit. The libraries were constructed in a second round of multiplex PCR and then size-selected and purified. Sequencing of the libraries was done on an Illumina HiSeq2000 using paired-end 100 bp reads. The published analysis was carried out like this. SOAPnuke was used to process the raw data, removing reads that contained adapters or uncalled bases, had a mean Phred below 15, or lacked an exact match to the constant primer or identifier. High-quality paired reads were merged using COPE v1.2.5, and each unique nucleotide sequence was defined as a clonotype. Clonotypes were aligned to IMGT TRBV, TRBD and TRBJ reference segments using MiTCR v1.1. The analysis was restricted to V-J combinations with a frequency above 0.0001, which together covered over 99% of the repertoires. A TCS score was defined as the ratio of F50 (clonal expansion) to E x V (chaos), with BLOSUM62-based TCRdist applied between CDR3 peptides within each V-J. Welch's t-statistics and random forest reduced roughly 530 V-J features to 13, which were used in a naive Bayes classifier (R e1071). TCRdb passed the public sequencing reads through fastp at Q25 and MiXCR, retaining productive beta sequences. One record per CDR3 amino acid sequence lists the most common genes and DNA. V and J calls and clone size were set by TCRdb, not the authors. Counted in this sample were more than 500,000 distinct CDR3 sequences; 12% to 15% of them appeared once. Clones ranked in the top ten supply approximately 15% of the sample.

A patient counted as having stable Graves' hyperthyroidism if no progression to ophthalmopathy occurred over 18 months of follow-up. Hyperthyroidism patients were newly diagnosed, had a disease duration of under 2 months, and were aged 18 to 65 years. The study excluded patients with uncontrolled infections, other autoimmune diseases, pregnancy or lactation. Diagnoses were based on clinical symptoms, serum thyroxine and TRAb, thyroid ultrasound and orbital computed tomography. Ficoll-Paque density gradient centrifugation was used to isolate PBMCs from around 10 ml of fresh peripheral blood. Total RNA was extracted using Trizol reagent, and RNA quality was assessed on an Agilent 2100 Bioanalyzer.

The clonotype was recovered from a woman in her forties with Graves' hyperthyroidism. Rearrangement joined TRBV28 to TRBJ2-7; TRBD1 might be the D gene, on 6 matching bases. Sequencing was carried out using blood. The CDR3 protein: CASSSPGQITYEQYF. DNA sequence: TGTGCCAGCAGTTCCCCCGGACAGATAACCTACGAGCAGTACTTC.